This T cell receptor (beta chain) was identified in a study of CD8+CD57+ T cells in acquired aplastic anemia. Study context: Mean DNA quantity obtained from sorted CD4+ and CD8+ cells was about 3.5 ug.

Selection for sequencing was limited to patients who had shown CD8+CD57+ cell expansion by flow cytometry. All patients were therapy-naive when blood was sampled. CDR1 KGHDR and CDR2 SFDVKD come from the germline V gene. The CDR3 is 13 amino acids. Deletions cut 3 bases from V and 4 bases from J, with 7 bases between. It was genomic DNA that served as the template for profiling TCR beta VDJ and CDR3. MiXCR was run by TCRdb on the reads, yielding one entry per CDR3 protein. This sample yields about 470,000 distinct CDR3 sequences, of which less than 35% are seen a single time; around 0.82% belongs to the top ten.

What was sequenced was sorted CD4+, CD8+, or CD8+CD57+ T cells (not recorded which) from PBMCs. The chain uses TRBV24-1 and TRBJ2-3; possible D gene TRBD1, 6 bases. This TCR was recovered from a human donor with aplastic anemia. CDR3 protein: CATSDPGADTQYF. The CDR3 nucleotides read TGTGCCACCAGTGATCCAGGGGCAGATACGCAGTATTTT.